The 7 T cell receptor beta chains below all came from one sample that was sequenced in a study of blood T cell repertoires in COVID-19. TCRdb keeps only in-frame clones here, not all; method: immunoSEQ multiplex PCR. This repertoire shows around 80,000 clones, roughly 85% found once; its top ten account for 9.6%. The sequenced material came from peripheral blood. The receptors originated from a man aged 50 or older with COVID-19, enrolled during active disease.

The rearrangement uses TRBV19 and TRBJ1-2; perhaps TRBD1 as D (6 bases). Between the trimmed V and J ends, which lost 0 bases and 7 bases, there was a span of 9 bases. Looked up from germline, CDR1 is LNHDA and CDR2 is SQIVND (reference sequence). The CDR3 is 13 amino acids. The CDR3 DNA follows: TGTGCCAGTAGTATAGATGGGACACGTGGCTACACCTTC. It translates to CASSIDGTRGYTF.

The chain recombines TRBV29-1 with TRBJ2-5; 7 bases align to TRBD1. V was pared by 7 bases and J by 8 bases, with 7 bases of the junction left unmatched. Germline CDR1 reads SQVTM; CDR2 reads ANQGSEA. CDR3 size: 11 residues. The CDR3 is CSGETGKTQYF. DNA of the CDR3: TGCAGCGGTGAGACAGGGAAAACCCAGTACTTC.

CDR3 nucleotide sequence: TGTGCCAGCAGCGCCGGACCGGGAGGGGGGTACGAGCAGTACTTC. This codes for CASSAGPGGGYEQYF. The chain links TRBV9 to TRBJ2-7; TRBD2 matches at 8 bases. J was trimmed by 4 bases and V by 3 bases; bases with no gene match: 9. Germline-derived CDR1 and CDR2 are SGDLS and YYNGEE. CDR3 length: 15 amino acids.

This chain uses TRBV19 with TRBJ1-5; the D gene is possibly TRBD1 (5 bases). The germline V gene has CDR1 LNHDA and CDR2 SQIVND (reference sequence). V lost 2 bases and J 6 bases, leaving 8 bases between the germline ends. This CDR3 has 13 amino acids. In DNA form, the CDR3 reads TGTGCCAGTAGTATACGACAGCGTCAGCCCCAGCATTTT. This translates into CASSIRQRQPQHF.

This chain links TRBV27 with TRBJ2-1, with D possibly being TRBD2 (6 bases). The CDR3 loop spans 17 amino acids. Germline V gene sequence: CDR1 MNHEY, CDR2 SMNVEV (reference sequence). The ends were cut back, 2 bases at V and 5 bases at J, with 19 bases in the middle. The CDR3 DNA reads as TGTGCCAGCAGTTTAGCTCCCGCTAGCGCAGATAACAATGAGCAGTTCTTC. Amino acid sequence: CASSLAPASADNNEQFF.

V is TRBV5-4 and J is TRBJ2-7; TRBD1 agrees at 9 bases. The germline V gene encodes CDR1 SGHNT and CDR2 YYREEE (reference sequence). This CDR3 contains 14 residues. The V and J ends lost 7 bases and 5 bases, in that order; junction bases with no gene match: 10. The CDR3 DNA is TGTGCCAGCGGCCGACAGGGGGGTAAGGACGAGCAGTACTTC. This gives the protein CASGRQGGKDEQYF.

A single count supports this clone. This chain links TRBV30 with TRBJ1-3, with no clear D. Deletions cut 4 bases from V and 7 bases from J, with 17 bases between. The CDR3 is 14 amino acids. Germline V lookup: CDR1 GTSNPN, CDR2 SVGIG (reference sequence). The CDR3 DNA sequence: TGTGCCTGGAATCTTGGCGTCCCGGGGAACACCATATATTTT. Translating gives CAWNLGVPGNTIYF.